Shown below are 31 T cell receptor beta chains from a single sample sequenced in a study of read filtering for tumor transcriptome and immune sequencing. Molecular barcoded adaptors covering alpha/delta and beta/gamma chains were used on roughly 400 ng RNA. In TCRdb, the reads were re-called with MiXCR into one record per CDR3 protein. Of around 130,000 distinct CDR3 sequences in the sample, about 13% are singletons; the top ten hold 8% to 9%. Sequenced: a population of CD138-negative cells sorted from bone marrow. The receptors derive from a donor at least 40 years old with multiple myeloma.

On this clonotype itself: A clone one base away is much larger, so this may be a read error. The chain employs TRBV25-1 and TRBJ1-2; no firm D call. Germline CDR1 reads MGHDK; CDR2 reads SYGVNS. The CDR3 length is 11 residues. The CDR3: CASSEGYGCTF. The CDR3 nucleotides read TGTGCCAGCAGTGAAGGGTATGGCTGCACCTTC.

In its sample, this clonotype was seen many times. The chain has TRBV12-3 or TRBV12-4 and TRBJ2-1; 7 positions match TRBD1. V shed 6 bases and J 4 bases; nucleotides not matched to a gene: 9. The CDR3 runs to 15 residues. CDR3 sequence: CASRAQGESYNEQFF. The CDR3, as DNA: TGTGCCAGCAGGGCCCAGGGGGAGTCATACAATGAGCAGTTCTTC.

This clonotype was observed at least ten times. CDR3 protein: CASSSRAGGGSIRYNEQFF. CDR3 sequence (DNA): TGTGCCAGCAGCTCCCGAGCGGGCGGGGGATCAATAAGGTACAATGAGCAGTTCTTC. This sequence joins TRBV11-2 and TRBJ2-1, with TRBD2 matching 7 bases. Per germline, CDR1 SGHAT and CDR2 FQNNGV. The CDR3 contains 19 residues. V dropped 4 bases and J dropped 4; count of bases not matched to a gene: 19.

In the case of this clonotype: This may arise from a read error, as a much more abundant clone is one base away. The V call is TRBV30, the J call TRBJ2-4, with 8 bases aligning to TRBD1. The CDR3 sequence is 17 residues long. After removal of 3 bases from V and 0 bases from J, the junction contained 10 bases not matched to a gene. Looked up from germline, CDR1 is GTSNPN and CDR2 is SVGIG (reference sequence). The CDR3 is CAWSRRGQGAAKNIQYF. The CDR3 nucleotides read TGTGCCTGGAGCCGGCGCGGACAGGGTGCAGCCAAAAACATTCAGTACTTC.

This clonotype was recorded a few times. This chain uses TRBV7-6 with TRBJ2-1, with a tentative D call TRBD1 (5 bases). This CDR3 is 17 amino acids long. Germline loops: CDR1 SGHVS, CDR2 FNYEAQ. Trimming took off 0 bases at V and 0 bases at J, with 12 bases between the two ends. CDR3 bases: TGTGCCAGCAGCTTAGCCTCAGGGCGGAGCTCCTACAATGAGCAGTTCTTC. It specifies CASSLASGRSSYNEQFF.

Comments on this clonotype: The junction shows a germline mismatch at one end, possibly a read error. The DNA of the CDR3 is TGCGCCAGCAGCCTTGACTCAGGGGGCAAGGCTGAAGCTCTCTTT. It translates to CASSLDSGGKAEALF. The chain employs TRBV4-1 and TRBJ1-1; TRBD1 matches at 8 bases. This CDR3 contains 15 residues. The germline V gene encodes CDR1 MGHRA and CDR2 YSYEKL.

Note on this clonotype: A read error is possible here, since a much larger clone lies one base away. This chain links TRBV7-8 with TRBJ1-5; D call uncertain. The germline V gene has CDR1 SGHVS and CDR2 FQNEAQ. The V end lost 1 base, the J end lost 6 bases, and 13 bases lay between the germline ends. The CDR3 contains 15 residues. For the CDR3, the DNA is TGTGCCAGCAGCTTAGAGTCCCGTACCGTTCAGCCCCAGCATTTT. Translation gives CASSLESRTVQPQHF.

At least ten counts were recorded for this clonotype. The V call is TRBV20-1, the J call TRBJ2-1; D might be TRBD2 (5 bases). The CDR3 runs 15 residues. V lost 0 bases to trimming and J lost 1 base, with 10 bases between them. Germline V lookup: CDR1 DFQATT, CDR2 SNEGSKA (reference sequence). In DNA, the CDR3 is TGCAGTGCTAGAGATACGGGCGGGTCCTACAATGAGCAGTTCTTC. Amino acid sequence: CSARDTGGSYNEQFF.

Concerning this clonotype itself: Because it lacks the conserved phenylalanine or tryptophan at the end, this CDR3 is likely a read error. J is TRBJ1-1 and V is TRBV5-1; 9 positions match TRBD1. V dropped 4 bases and J dropped 1; count of bases not matched to a gene: 2. The CDR3 runs 14 residues. Germline CDR1 is SGHRS and CDR2 is YFSETQ. The CDR3 bases are TGCGCCAGCAGCGAGACAGGGGGGAACACTGAAGCTTTCTAT. It translates to CASSETGGNTEAFY.

This clonotype occurred many times. The CDR3 is CASRKGQGVDTGELFF. The CDR3 DNA is TGTGCCAGCAGGAAGGGACAGGGTGTTGACACCGGGGAGCTGTTTTTT. The chain employs TRBV28 and TRBJ2-2; 9 bases are shared with TRBD1. Germline CDR1 and CDR2: MDHEN and SYDVKM. V shed 6 bases, J shed 3 bases, and the junction held 8 bases outside the gene matches. The CDR3 loop spans 16 amino acids.

On this clonotype: Relative to the germline gene, one junction end is altered; a read error may explain this. DNA for the CDR3: TGTGCCCGGAGTGTAAGTCAACCGGGCAATGAGCAGTCCTTC. Protein sequence: CARSVSQPGNEQSF. This chain connects TRBV30 to TRBJ2-1; D remains ambiguous. Germline V CDR1 and CDR2: GTSNPN, SVGIG (reference sequence). The CDR3 is 14 amino acids.

This clonotype was seen many times. This sequence joins TRBV18 and TRBJ2-2; no definite D call. Trimming cost V 2 bases and J 2 bases, with 6 bases left between them. CDR3 length: 14 residues. Germline V lookup: CDR1 KGHSH, CDR2 LQKENI. Here the CDR3 reads CASSPSRNTGELFF. The CDR3 nucleotides are TGTGCCAGCTCACCATCTAGAAACACCGGGGAGCTGTTTTTT.

The table lists this clonotype with many counts. The J gene is TRBJ2-7, the V gene TRBV18; 9 nucleotides agree with TRBD2. The trim removed 8 bases at V and 4 bases at J, leaving 6 bases unmatched. CDR3 length equals 13 residues. Germline V gives CDR1 KGHSH, CDR2 LQKENI. In DNA form, the CDR3 reads TGTGCCAGCGCCTCGCTAGCGGGGTACGAGCAGTACTTC. Protein: CASASLAGYEQYF.

This clonotype has ten or more counts. The rearrangement links TRBV3-1 to TRBJ2-7; TRBD2 aligns across 10 bases. V lost 1 base and J lost 3; bases outside the gene matches: 3. The CDR3 totals 15 residues. Germline V gene sequence: CDR1 LGHDT, CDR2 YNNKEL (reference sequence). CDR3 protein: CASSQVWTSGYEQYF. The CDR3 DNA reads TGTGCCAGCAGCCAAGTGTGGACTAGCGGCTACGAGCAGTACTTC.

This clonotype was observed many times. This chain connects TRBV29-1 to TRBJ2-7; no firm D call. Trimming took off 3 bases at V and 4 bases at J, with 7 bases between the two ends. The germline V gene encodes CDR1 SQVTM and CDR2 ANQGSEA. The CDR3 sequence is 11 residues long. In DNA, the CDR3 is TGCAGCGTTGAGGTCGGGTACGAGCAGTACTTC. Its protein is CSVEVGYEQYF.

Ten or more counts support this clonotype. The gene calls are TRBV9 and TRBJ2-2; D is unclear. The CDR3 runs 15 residues. Trimming stripped 0 bases from V and 3 bases from J, with 9 bases between. From germline, CDR1 is SGDLS and CDR2 YYNGEE. In DNA form, the CDR3 reads TGTGCCAGCAGCGTAGACGGAAGCCACACCGGGGAGCTGTTTTTT. Protein sequence: CASSVDGSHTGELFF.

Ten or more counts support this clonotype. The rearrangement uses TRBV5-1 and TRBJ2-1; 9 bases are shared with TRBD2. Germline V gene sequence: CDR1 SGHRS, CDR2 YFSETQ. V gave up 0 bases and J gave up 3 bases; unmatched junction bases: 1. The length of the CDR3 is 15 residues. CDR3 DNA sequence: TGCGCCAGCAGCTTGGTAGCGGGAGTCTACAATGAGCAGTTCTTC. It encodes CASSLVAGVYNEQFF. The full variable domain, its missing parts supplied by reference TRBV5-1 and TRBJ2-1, is KAGVTQTPRYLIKTRGQQVTLSCSPISGHRSVSWYQQTPGQGLQFLFEYFSETQRNKGNFPGRFSGRQFSNSRSEMNVSTLELGDSALYLCASSLVAGVYNEQFFGPGTRLTVL.

This clonotype appeared many times. The V call is TRBV14, the J call TRBJ2-1, with 12 bases matching TRBD2. CDR3 length equals 18 residues. CDR1 is SGHDN and CDR2 is FVKESK in the germline V gene. V gave up 2 bases and J gave up 8 bases; unmatched junction bases: 13. CDR3 region: CASSQSRLRTSGTDEQFF. The DNA of the CDR3 is TGTGCCAGCAGCCAATCCCGTCTTCGGACTAGCGGGACCGATGAGCAGTTCTTC.

This clonotype was seen at least ten times. The V call is TRBV18, the J call TRBJ2-1; 9 nucleotides align to TRBD2. The CDR3 runs to 15 residues. With V trimmed by 3 bases and J by 3 bases, 3 bases remained unmatched. The germline V gene has CDR1 KGHSH and CDR2 LQKENI. DNA for the CDR3: TGTGCCAGCTCACCTGCGGGGGGGAGCTACAATGAGCAGTTCTTC. Translation: CASSPAGGSYNEQFF.

This clonotype was picked up a small number of times. A much more abundant neighbour one base away suggests this may be a read error. The V gene is TRBV10-3, the J gene TRBJ2-3; the match to TRBD2 covers 8 bases. CDR3 length equals 13 residues. After removal of 11 bases from V and 4 bases from J, the junction contained 8 bases not matched to a gene. Germline loops: CDR1 ENHRY, CDR2 SYGVKD. CDR3 sequence (DNA): TGTGCCGTCACCCTAGCGGGTTCAGATACGCAGTATTTT. Translation gives CAVTLAGSDTQYF.

This clonotype was recorded at least ten times. V gene TRBV20-1 combines with J gene TRBJ2-3; 7 positions agree with TRBD2. V shed 6 bases, J shed 3 bases, and the junction held 12 bases outside the gene matches. Germline V gene data show CDR1 as DFQATT and CDR2 as SNEGSKA (reference sequence). The CDR3 is 15 amino acids. CDR3 residues: CSALTKAGITDTQYF. The DNA of the CDR3 is TGCAGTGCCCTAACTAAAGCGGGAATTACAGATACGCAGTATTTT.

This clonotype was found many times. The gene calls are TRBV20-1 and TRBJ2-7; D possibly corresponds to TRBD1 (5 bases). This CDR3 has 14 residues. CDR1 and CDR2 from the germline V gene are DFQATT and SNEGSKA (reference sequence). V was trimmed by 5 bases and J by 2 bases, leaving 16 bases between them. The DNA of the CDR3 is TGCAGTGCTCGCCGCAGGGCCAGCCCCTACGAGCAGTACTTC. Its protein product is CSARRRASPYEQYF.

This clonotype has a count of ten or more. The chain joins TRBV11-2 to TRBJ2-1; D is undetermined. Germline V gene sequence: CDR1 SGHAT, CDR2 FQNNGV. The CDR3 consists of 11 residues. V shed 3 bases and J shed 9 bases, with 6 bases lying between them. The CDR3 DNA is TGTGCCAGCAGCTTGATAGGTGAGCAGTTCTTC. Translated: CASSLIGEQFF.

V and J are TRBV24-1 and TRBJ2-3, with 8 bases identical to TRBD1. The germline CDR1 and CDR2 sequences are KGHDR and SFDVKD. With V trimmed by 5 bases and J by 4 bases, 10 bases remained unmatched. This CDR3 is 16 amino acids long. The CDR3 is CATSGRTGKNSDTQYF. The DNA of the CDR3 is TGTGCCACCAGTGGGCGGACAGGGAAGAATTCAGATACGCAGTATTTT.

The sample holds many counts of this clonotype. This chain links TRBV5-5 with TRBJ2-1; 9 positions match TRBD1. CDR3 length equals 15 residues. V was clipped by 0 bases and J by 7 bases; unmatched bases: 5. Per the germline V gene, CDR1 is SGHKS and CDR2 is YYEKEE (reference sequence). DNA of the CDR3: TGTGCCAGCAGCTTGGACAGGGGGCGCGGGAATGAGCAGTTCTTC. Its protein product is CASSLDRGRGNEQFF.

V gene TRBV10-3 combines with J gene TRBJ2-3, with D unresolved. Germline V gene sequence: CDR1 ENHRY, CDR2 SYGVKD. Trimming took off 5 bases at V and 3 bases at J, with 3 bases between the two ends. The CDR3 is made up of 11 amino acids. The CDR3 DNA reads as TGTGCCATCAGTCGGACAGATACGCAGTATTTT. This encodes CAISRTDTQYF.

The chain carries TRBV19 and TRBJ2-7; D is perhaps TRBD2 (5 bases). V gave up 8 bases and J gave up 3 bases, with 17 bases separating them. Germline values: CDR1 LNHDA, CDR2 SQIVND (reference sequence). CDR3 length: 14 residues. This CDR3 is CASVPSRNVYEQYF. In nucleotides, the CDR3 is TGTGCCAGTGTACCTAGCCGGAATGTCTACGAGCAGTACTTC.

This clonotype has a count of ten or more. The V and J genes are TRBV3-1 and TRBJ2-1; 10 nucleotides align to TRBD2. The germline gives CDR1 LGHDT, CDR2 YNNKEL (reference sequence). Unmatched junction bases numbered 12, after V lost 0 bases and J lost 4 bases. The length of the CDR3 is 19 residues. CDR3 loop: CASSQDERPLAGVYNEQFF. The CDR3 DNA reads as TGTGCCAGCAGCCAAGATGAAAGACCTCTAGCGGGAGTATACAATGAGCAGTTCTTC.

About this clonotype itself: This may be a read error: a much more frequent sequence differs by one nucleotide. The chain has TRBV20-1 and TRBJ2-1; either TRBD1 or TRBD2 may supply D (5 bases each). Trimming removed 5 bases at V and 4 bases at J, with 21 bases between. This CDR3 spans 16 amino acids. Germline CDR1 reads DFQATT; CDR2 reads SNEGSKA (reference sequence). CDR3 DNA sequence: TGCAGTGCTGGGGCCGCTAGCCCAGGACGTTACAATGAGCAGTTCTTC. It specifies CSAGAASPGRYNEQFF.

Many counts were recorded for this clonotype. The genes are TRBV6-5 and TRBJ2-1, with a weak D call TRBD2 (6 bases). Germline lookup yields CDR1 MNHEY and CDR2 SVGAGI. Trimming cost V 6 bases and J 5 bases, with 23 bases left between them. The CDR3 runs to 17 residues. This chain's CDR3 is CASSPRKGTPNHNEQFF. DNA of the CDR3: TGTGCCAGCAGCCCCCGTAAAGGGACTCCAAATCACAATGAGCAGTTCTTC.

Points on this clonotype: A single base separates this from a much larger clone, so it may be a read error. V and J are TRBV25-1 and TRBJ1-6; D possibly corresponds to TRBD1 (5 bases). This CDR3 contains 16 residues. Germline V gene lookup returns CDR1 MGHDK and CDR2 SYGVNS. The V and J ends lost 2 bases and 7 bases respectively, with 15 bases between them. In DNA form, the CDR3 reads TGTGCCAGCAGTGAAAGATGGGGGTTTGGGAATTCACCCCTCCACTTT. Residues: CASSERWGFGNSPLHF. Filled out from reference TRBV25-1 and TRBJ1-6, the complete variable domain reads EADIYQTPRYLVIGTGKKITLECSQTMGHDKMYWYQQDPGMELHLIHYSYGVNSTEKGDLSSESTVSRIRTEHFPLTLESARPSHTSQYLCASSERWGFGNSPLHFGNGTRLTVT.